This T cell receptor beta chain appears in the sequencing data of a study of low-dose radiotherapy and immunotherapy resistance in tumors. Study-level background: Each patient was administered nivolumab intravenously at 240 mg, which was a flat dose, every two weeks, along with intravenous ipilimumab at 1 mg/kg every six weeks. A daily 300 mg dose of oral aspirin was taken by patients for four cycles from cycle 1 day 1.

cDNA synthesis used a TRAV/TRBV-specific primer set for both chains. The PCR that amplified TCRs ran for about 20 cycles, relying on a constant-region primer and a V-primer adapter. Amplification of the isolated mRNA used in vitro transcription. Using its own MiXCR run on the reads, TCRdb lists one record per CDR3 protein. The sample comprises 64,000 or so distinct CDR3 sequences, approximately 26% of which are singletons, and about 6.6% rests with the top ten. Details on this clonotype: A far larger clone lies a single base away; this is likely a read error.

Indicated time point: before trial treatment. Ipilimumab, nivolumab, aspirin, low-dose cyclophosphamide and low-dose radiotherapy were administered to donors. The CDR3 has 14 amino acids. CDR1 and CDR2 from the germline V gene are SGHRS and YFSETQ. Trimming pared 5 bases from V and 7 bases from J, leaving 19 bases between. This clonotype was obtained from a male donor with rectosigmoid adenocarcinoma. The chain couples TRBV5-1 to TRBJ2-7, with D possibly being TRBD1 (5 bases). The sequencing used PBMCs, collected before treatment. The CDR3 DNA reads TGCGCCAGCAGTCAGGGCCAGTTGGGCAATGAGCAGTACTTC. It specifies CASSQGQLGNEQYF.